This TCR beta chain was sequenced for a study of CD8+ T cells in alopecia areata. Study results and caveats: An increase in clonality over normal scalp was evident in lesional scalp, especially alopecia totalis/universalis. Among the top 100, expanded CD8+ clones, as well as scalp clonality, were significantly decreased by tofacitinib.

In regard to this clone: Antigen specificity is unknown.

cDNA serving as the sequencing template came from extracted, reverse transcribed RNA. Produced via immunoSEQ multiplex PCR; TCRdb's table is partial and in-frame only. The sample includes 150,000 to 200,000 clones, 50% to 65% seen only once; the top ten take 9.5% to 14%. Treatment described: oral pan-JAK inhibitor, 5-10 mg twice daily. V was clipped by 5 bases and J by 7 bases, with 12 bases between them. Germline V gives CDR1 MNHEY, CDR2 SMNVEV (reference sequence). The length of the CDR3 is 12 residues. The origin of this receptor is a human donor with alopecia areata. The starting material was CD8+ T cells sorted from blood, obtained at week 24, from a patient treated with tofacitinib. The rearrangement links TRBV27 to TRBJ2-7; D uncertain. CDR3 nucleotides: TGTGCCAGCAGTCCACTCCCTGGGGAGCAGTACTTC. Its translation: CASSPLPGEQYF.